These 5 T cell receptor beta chains originate from one sample sequenced in a study of T cells expressing NK-cell markers. From its re-call of the 5' RACE reads, TCRdb lists each CDR3 protein once, without DNA. The sample holds over 100,000 distinct CDR3 sequences. Sequences were obtained from blood T cells: a sorted CD56 or NKG2C T cell subset, CD4+ or CD8+ T cells, or bulk PBMC T cells (not recorded which). These receptors originate from a woman between 18 and 75 years old in good health.

The gene calls are TRBV14 and TRBJ2-7; TCRdb indicates TRBD1, and absent DNA this call remains unverified. Germline CDR1 and CDR2: SGHDN and FVKESK. This CDR3 spans 13 amino acids. The CDR3 loop reads CASGAGFTYEQYF.

The V call is TRBV11-1, the J call TRBJ1-1; there is no DNA to check the TCRdb D call of TRBD1. Per the germline V gene, CDR1 is SGHAT and CDR2 is FQDESV (reference sequence). This CDR3 spans 18 amino acids. The CDR3 is CASSSLGGTVAIMSEAFF.

CDR3: CASSLAGGDYNEQFF. The V call is TRBV5-1, the J call TRBJ2-1; TCRdb's D gene call, TRBD2, goes unchecked for lack of DNA. This CDR3 is 15 amino acids long. Germline CDR1 and CDR2: SGHRS and YFSETQ.

The J gene is TRBJ2-1, the V gene TRBV7-8. The CDR3 is 15 residues long. Germline V CDR1 and CDR2: SGHVS, FQNEAQ. This CDR3 is CASSPGPNYYNEQFF.

The CDR3 spells CASSQEGSDNEQFF. The V call is TRBV4-3, the J call TRBJ2-1. The CDR3 contains 14 residues. Germline V lookup: CDR1 LGHNA, CDR2 YSLEER.